What follows are 28 T cell receptor beta chains derived from one specimen sequenced in a study of radiation and T cells in renal cell carcinoma. The protocol was immunoSEQ multiplex PCR, while the TCRdb copy is restricted to in-frame clones and leaves out a portion. The sample holds 65,000 to 80,000 clones, approximately 86% seen once. The time point denotes: blood 2 weeks post-SBRT. The treatment was: 15 Gy SBRT to primary tumor, nephrectomy 4 weeks later. The source was blood, collected from a patient whose treatment included radiotherapy and nephrectomy. The receptor set was obtained from a woman aged 45-59 years with renal cell carcinoma.

The chain employs TRBV9 and TRBJ2-1, with TRBD2 matching 12 bases. V lost 0 bases, J lost 7 bases, and 8 bases stayed unmatched. Germline V gives CDR1 SGDLS, CDR2 YYNGEE. This CDR3 spans 17 amino acids. The CDR3 region is CASSVEATSGSKNEQFF. The CDR3 DNA reads TGTGCCAGCAGCGTAGAAGCGACTAGCGGGAGTAAGAATGAGCAGTTCTTC.

This chain joins TRBV9 and TRBJ1-2; D possibly corresponds to TRBD1 (6 bases). The CDR3 covers 12 residues. Trimming cost V 4 bases and J 8 bases, with 12 bases left between them. Germline CDR1 reads SGDLS; CDR2 reads YYNGEE. Here the CDR3 reads CASSSKGDGYTF. CDR3 nucleotide sequence: TGTGCCAGCAGCTCAAAGGGGGACGGCTACACCTTC.

This sequence joins TRBV7-2 and TRBJ1-2; D is unresolved. V was clipped by 5 bases and J by 8 bases, with 12 bases between them. This CDR3 has 12 amino acids. Germline CDR1 reads SGHTA; CDR2 reads FQGNSA. The CDR3 spells CASSPPDYGYTF. The CDR3 DNA sequence: TGTGCCAGCAGCCCCCCCGATTACGGCTACACCTTC.

The J gene is TRBJ2-3, the V gene TRBV6-6, with no clear D. Germline values: CDR1 MNHNY, CDR2 SVGAGI (reference sequence). The CDR3 sequence is 14 residues long. V was trimmed by 0 bases and J by 3 bases, leaving 7 bases between them. CDR3 region: CASSYSMGTDTQYF. The CDR3 DNA reads TGTGCCAGCAGTTACTCGATGGGGACAGATACGCAGTATTTT.

The chain joins TRBV19 to TRBJ2-7; a weak D match, TRBD1 (6 bases). The CDR3 loop spans 13 amino acids. Germline V gene sequence: CDR1 LNHDA, CDR2 SQIVND (reference sequence). V was trimmed by 5 bases and J by 6 bases, leaving 14 bases between them. For the CDR3, the DNA is TGTGCCAGTAGTCCCCAGGGGTTAGGCGAGCAGTACTTC. Protein sequence: CASSPQGLGEQYF.

The chain carries TRBV5-6 and TRBJ1-3, with TRBD1 matching over 7 bases. The CDR3 loop spans 13 amino acids. Germline CDR1 SGHDT, CDR2 YYEEEE. V gave up 4 bases and J gave up 8 bases; unmatched junction bases: 6. CDR3 DNA sequence: TGTGCCAGCAGCCTCCGGGACAGTCACACCATATATTTT. Translating gives CASSLRDSHTIYF.

This clone was picked up a small number of times. CDR3 DNA: TGTGCCAGCAGCCTAGGGTCCGGGGTTAGTGAAAAACTGTTTTTT. This sequence encodes CASSLGSGVSEKLFF. The chain employs TRBV5-4 and TRBJ1-4; D ambiguous. Germline V CDR1 and CDR2: SGHNT, YYREEE (reference sequence). This CDR3 comprises 15 residues. V lost 4 bases and J 7 bases, leaving 17 bases between the germline ends.

The chain uses TRBV9 and TRBJ1-4; D call uncertain. Trimming shortened V by 4 bases and J by 5 bases, and 15 bases separated the two germline ends. The CDR3 runs 15 residues. Germline values: CDR1 SGDLS, CDR2 YYNGEE. This CDR3 reads CASSPFGRMNEKLFF. In DNA form, the CDR3 reads TGTGCCAGCAGCCCCTTCGGGCGCATGAATGAAAAACTGTTTTTT.

The chain carries TRBV2 and TRBJ1-2, with a weak D call TRBD1 (5 bases). CDR3 length equals 15 residues. Germline loops: CDR1 SNHLY, CDR2 FYNNEI. V lost 7 bases and J lost 5, with 20 bases in between. CDR3 DNA sequence: TGTGCCAGCATTCCAGAGATTGGGGGTATATATGGCTACACCTTC. It is translated as CASIPEIGGIYGYTF.

This rearrangement joins TRBV6-1 to TRBJ2-2; TRBD2 aligns across 9 bases. The CDR3 loop spans 14 amino acids. V lost 7 bases to trimming and J lost 4 bases; unmatched junction nucleotides: 4. The germline V gene has CDR1 MNHNS and CDR2 SASEGT. The CDR3 reads CASKMTSGTGELFF. CDR3 coding DNA: TGTGCCAGCAAGATGACTAGCGGCACCGGGGAGCTGTTTTTT.

The chain carries TRBV19 and TRBJ2-5; 8 nucleotides align to TRBD1. CDR1 LNHDA and CDR2 SQIVND come from the germline V gene (reference sequence). V lost 6 bases, J lost 7 bases, and 13 bases stayed unmatched. The CDR3 sequence is 15 residues long. Here the CDR3 DNA reads TGTGCCAGTAGCCCCCAGCCGGGACAGGTCTCGACCCAGTACTTC. Translated: CASSPQPGQVSTQYF.

CDR3 sequence reads: CASSAPQGAEETQYF. CDR3 DNA sequence: TGTGCCAGCAGCGCCCCGCAGGGGGCCGAAGAGACCCAGTACTTC. The genes are TRBV9 and TRBJ2-5; TRBD1 agrees at 8 bases. V shed 3 bases, J shed 3 bases, and the junction held 7 bases outside the gene matches. The CDR3 loop spans 15 amino acids. CDR1 and CDR2 from the germline V gene are SGDLS and YYNGEE.

V is TRBV5-4 and J is TRBJ1-6; D unclear. There are 20 residues in the CDR3. Trimming removed 0 bases at V and 6 bases at J, with 25 bases between. CDR1 and CDR2 (germline): SGHNT, YYREEE (reference sequence). The CDR3 bases are TGTGCCAGCAGCTTGGTGGGAGAGGATTGGTCTTCTTATTTTAATTCACCCCTCCACTTT. As protein: CASSLVGEDWSSYFNSPLHF.

This clone was picked up one time. CDR3 coding DNA: TGCGCCAGCAGTGTGAAGACAGACAGACCGGGCGGGGGATCCTACGAGCAGTACTTC. It codes for CASSVKTDRPGGGSYEQYF. The chain links TRBV10-1 to TRBJ2-7; the match to TRBD2 covers 7 bases. CDR1 WNHNN and CDR2 SYGVQD come from the germline V gene (reference sequence). The junction had 19 bases not matched to a gene; V was cut back by 4 bases and J by 1 base. The CDR3 covers 19 residues.

CDR3 nucleotide sequence: TGTGCCAGCAGCTTGTGGGGAGGAGGAGGCAATCAGCCCCAGCATTTT. As protein: CASSLWGGGGNQPQHF. The gene calls are TRBV5-4 and TRBJ1-5; D ambiguous. The CDR3 covers 16 residues. Germline loops: CDR1 SGHNT, CDR2 YYREEE (reference sequence). With 1 base removed from V and 2 bases from J, the gap between germline ends came to 13 bases.

The genes are TRBV5-1 and TRBJ1-2; D remains ambiguous. This CDR3 is built from 13 residues. V lost 0 bases, J lost 1 base, and 4 bases lay in between. CDR1 SGHRS and CDR2 YFSETQ come from the germline V gene. CDR3 bases: TGCGCCAGCAGCTTGGACGGTAACTATGGCTACACCTTC. Amino acid sequence: CASSLDGNYGYTF.

CDR3 in amino acids: CASSIDSGATAQETQYF. CDR3 bases: TGTGCCAGTAGTATCGATTCAGGGGCCACCGCCCAAGAGACCCAGTACTTC. This rearrangement joins TRBV19 to TRBJ2-5, with D possibly matching TRBD1 (6 bases). Trimming pared 3 bases from V and 1 base from J, leaving 18 bases between. This CDR3 has 17 residues. The V gene's germline CDR1 is LNHDA and CDR2 SQIVND (reference sequence).

V and J are TRBV7-2 and TRBJ1-1, with D possibly TRBD1 on 5 matching bases. This CDR3 contains 12 residues. Germline V gives CDR1 SGHTA, CDR2 FQGNSA. The V gene lost 7 bases and the J gene lost 2 bases, with 8 bases spanning the gap. The CDR3 DNA follows: TGTGCCAGCAAGAGGGGCAACACTGAAGCTTTCTTT. Its translation is CASKRGNTEAFF.

The chain uses TRBV6-1 and TRBJ2-2; TRBD2 might be the D (6 bases). Trimming removed 4 bases at V and 6 bases at J, with 12 bases between. From germline, CDR1 is MNHNS and CDR2 SASEGT. The CDR3 length is 14 residues. The CDR3 DNA sequence: TGTGCCAGCAGTGCGGACTACACGGCCGGGGAGCTGTTTTTT. This sequence encodes CASSADYTAGELFF.

J is TRBJ1-3 and V is TRBV7-2; the D gene is possibly TRBD1 (6 bases). The CDR3 loop spans 15 amino acids. Trimming shortened V by 1 base and J by 2 bases, and 9 bases separated the two germline ends. Germline V gives CDR1 SGHTA, CDR2 FQGNSA. CDR3 DNA: TGTGCCAGCAGCTTAGGGGCAGGGGCTGGAAACACCATATATTTT. Amino acid sequence: CASSLGAGAGNTIYF.

The chain has TRBV27 and TRBJ2-7; D not certain. Looked up from germline, CDR1 is MNHEY and CDR2 is SMNVEV (reference sequence). Trimming took off 5 bases at V and 6 bases at J, with 17 bases between the two ends. The CDR3 loop spans 14 amino acids. CDR3 residues: CASSPYTGSIEQYF. The DNA of the CDR3 is TGTGCCAGCAGTCCCTACACCGGGTCTATCGAGCAGTACTTC.

V gene TRBV5-1 combines with J gene TRBJ2-7; TRBD1 matches at 7 bases. The CDR3 has 15 residues. In germline, CDR1 is SGHRS, CDR2 YFSETQ. The junction had 5 bases not matched to a gene; V was cut back by 0 bases and J by 2 bases. Here the CDR3 DNA reads TGCGCCAGCAGCTTGGGACAGGGTGGACCCTACGAGCAGTACTTC. Protein sequence: CASSLGQGGPYEQYF.

This clone was detected only a few times. The V call is TRBV28, the J call TRBJ1-1; TRBD1 might be the D (5 bases). Trimming cost V 6 bases and J 0 bases, with 14 bases left between them. In germline, CDR1 is MDHEN, CDR2 SYDVKM. CDR3 length equals 15 residues. The CDR3 DNA is TGTGCCAGCAGGACAGAAGATAATATGAACACTGAAGCTTTCTTT. It specifies CASRTEDNMNTEAFF. Complete variable domain (other parts from reference TRBV28 and TRBJ1-1): DVKVTQSSRYLVKRTGEKVFLECVQDMDHENMFWYRQDPGLGLRLIYFSYDVKMKEKGDIPEGYSVSREKKERFSLILESASTNQTSMYLCASRTEDNMNTEAFFGQGTRLTVV.

V and J are TRBV7-3 and TRBJ2-7; 7 bases fit TRBD2. Germline CDR1 is SGHTA and CDR2 is FQGTGA. J lost 0 bases, V lost 8 bases, and 7 bases had no gene match. The CDR3 length is 14 residues. The CDR3 sequence is CASQEASGSYEQYF. DNA of the CDR3: TGTGCCAGCCAAGAGGCTAGCGGCTCCTACGAGCAGTACTTC.

The rearrangement uses TRBV6-5 and TRBJ2-3; 9 positions agree with TRBD1. Germline loops: CDR1 MNHEY, CDR2 SVGAGI. The V gene end was trimmed by 4 bases and the J gene end by 4 bases; junction bases not matched to a gene: 6. The CDR3 runs to 15 residues. The CDR3 nucleotides are TGTGCCAGCAGTTTGGGGACAGGGCCGGCAGATACGCAGTATTTT. Translated, it gives CASSLGTGPADTQYF.

This chain links TRBV27 with TRBJ1-5; D unresolved. CDR1 and CDR2 from the germline V gene are MNHEY and SMNVEV (reference sequence). This CDR3 region has 12 residues. V lost 5 bases, J lost 3 bases, and 5 bases lay in between. CDR3 nucleotides: TGTGCCAGCAGTCCCCCCAATCAGCCCCAGCATTTT. This codes for CASSPPNQPQHF.

V usage is TRBV7-2 and J usage is TRBJ2-1; 8 bases are a match to TRBD2. CDR1 SGHTA and CDR2 FQGNSA come from the germline V gene. The CDR3 covers 16 residues. The V gene end was trimmed by 1 base and the J gene end by 7 bases; junction bases not matched to a gene: 9. Written as DNA, the CDR3 is TGTGCCAGCAGCTTAGGATTCCTAGCGGGCCGGAATGAGCAGTTCTTC. It encodes CASSLGFLAGRNEQFF.

The chain combines TRBV7-9 with TRBJ1-4; possible D gene TRBD1, 6 bases. The germline gives CDR1 SEHNR, CDR2 FQNEAQ (reference sequence). Trimming pared 3 bases from V and 6 bases from J, leaving 14 bases between. The CDR3 is made up of 15 amino acids. The CDR3 DNA is TGTGCCAGCAGCTTTGGGACAATGGAGGATGAAAAACTGTTTTTT. Translating it yields CASSFGTMEDEKLFF.